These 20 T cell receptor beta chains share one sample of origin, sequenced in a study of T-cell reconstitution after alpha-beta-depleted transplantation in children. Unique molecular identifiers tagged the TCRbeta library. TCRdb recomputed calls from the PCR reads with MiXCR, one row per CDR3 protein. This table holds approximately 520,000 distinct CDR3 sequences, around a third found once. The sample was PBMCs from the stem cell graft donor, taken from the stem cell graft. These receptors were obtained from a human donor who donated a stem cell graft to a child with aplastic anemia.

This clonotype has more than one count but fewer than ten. DNA for the CDR3: TGCAGTGCTAGTCACCCGGTTCACAATGAGCAGTTCTTC. This translates into CSASHPVHNEQFF. The genes are TRBV20-1 and TRBJ2-1; D not certain. V was pared by 3 bases and J by 5 bases, with 11 bases between. This CDR3 contains 13 residues. CDR1 DFQATT and CDR2 SNEGSKA come from the germline V gene (reference sequence).

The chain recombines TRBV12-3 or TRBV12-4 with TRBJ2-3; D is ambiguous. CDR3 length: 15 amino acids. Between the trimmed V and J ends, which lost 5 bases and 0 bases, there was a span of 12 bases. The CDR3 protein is CASSARSRSTDTQYF. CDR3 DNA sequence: TGTGCCAGCAGTGCCCGTTCTAGAAGCACAGATACGCAGTATTTT.

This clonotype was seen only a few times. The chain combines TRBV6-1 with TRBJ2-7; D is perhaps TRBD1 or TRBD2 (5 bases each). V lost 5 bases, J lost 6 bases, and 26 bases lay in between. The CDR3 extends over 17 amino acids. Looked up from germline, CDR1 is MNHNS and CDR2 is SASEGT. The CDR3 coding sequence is TGTGCCAGCAGTCGCACCTTTGGGACCCAAGGAATCCTCGAGCAGTACTTC. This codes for CASSRTFGTQGILEQYF.

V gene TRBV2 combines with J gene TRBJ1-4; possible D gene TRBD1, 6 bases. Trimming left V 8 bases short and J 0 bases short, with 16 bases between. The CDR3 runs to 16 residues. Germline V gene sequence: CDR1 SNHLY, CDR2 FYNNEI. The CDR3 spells CASGPGTFATNEKLFF. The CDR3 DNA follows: TGTGCCAGCGGTCCCGGGACATTTGCAACTAATGAAAAACTGTTTTTT. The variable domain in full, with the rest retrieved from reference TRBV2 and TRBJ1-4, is EPEVTQTPSHQVTQMGQEVILRCVPISNHLYFYWYRQILGQKVEFLVSFYNNEISEKSEIFDDQFSVERPDGSNFTLKIRSTKLEDSAMYFCASGPGTFATNEKLFFGSGTQLSVL.

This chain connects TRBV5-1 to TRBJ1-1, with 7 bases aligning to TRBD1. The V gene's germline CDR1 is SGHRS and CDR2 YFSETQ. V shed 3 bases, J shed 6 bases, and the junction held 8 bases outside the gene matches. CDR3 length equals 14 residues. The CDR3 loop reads CASSWGDREAEAFF. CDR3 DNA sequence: TGCGCCAGCAGCTGGGGAGACAGGGAGGCTGAAGCTTTCTTT.

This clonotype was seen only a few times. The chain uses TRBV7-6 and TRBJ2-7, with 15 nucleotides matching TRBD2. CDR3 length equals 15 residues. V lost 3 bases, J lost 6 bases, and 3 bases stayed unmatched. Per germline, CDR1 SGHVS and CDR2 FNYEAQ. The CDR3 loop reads CASSLLGLAGGEQYF. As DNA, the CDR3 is TGTGCCAGCAGCTTGTTGGGACTAGCGGGAGGCGAGCAGTACTTC.

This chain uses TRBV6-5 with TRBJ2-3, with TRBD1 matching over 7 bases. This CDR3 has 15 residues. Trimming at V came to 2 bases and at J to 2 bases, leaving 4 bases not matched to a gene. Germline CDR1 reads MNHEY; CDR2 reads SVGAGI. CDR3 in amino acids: CASSYNTGATDTQYF. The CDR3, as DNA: TGTGCCAGCAGTTACAACACAGGGGCCACAGATACGCAGTATTTT.

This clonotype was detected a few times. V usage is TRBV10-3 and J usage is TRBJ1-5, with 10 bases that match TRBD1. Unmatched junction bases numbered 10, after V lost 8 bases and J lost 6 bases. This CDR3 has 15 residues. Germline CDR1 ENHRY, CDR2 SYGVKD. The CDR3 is CAISPGQGWFQPQHF. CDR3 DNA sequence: TGTGCCATCTCTCCGGGACAGGGGTGGTTTCAGCCCCAGCATTTT.

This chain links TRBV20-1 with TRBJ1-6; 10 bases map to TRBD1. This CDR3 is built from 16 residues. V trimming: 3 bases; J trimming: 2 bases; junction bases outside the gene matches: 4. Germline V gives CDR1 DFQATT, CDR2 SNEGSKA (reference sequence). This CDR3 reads CSARETGGAYNSPLHF. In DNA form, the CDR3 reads TGCAGTGCTAGGGAGACAGGGGGCGCCTATAATTCACCCCTCCACTTT.

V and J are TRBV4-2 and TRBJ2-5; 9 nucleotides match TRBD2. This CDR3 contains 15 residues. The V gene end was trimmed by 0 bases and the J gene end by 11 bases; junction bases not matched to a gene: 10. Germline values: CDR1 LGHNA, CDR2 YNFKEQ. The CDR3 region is CASSQDSAAGGSQYF. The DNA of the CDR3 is TGTGCCAGCAGCCAAGATAGCGCAGCGGGAGGCTCTCAGTACTTC.

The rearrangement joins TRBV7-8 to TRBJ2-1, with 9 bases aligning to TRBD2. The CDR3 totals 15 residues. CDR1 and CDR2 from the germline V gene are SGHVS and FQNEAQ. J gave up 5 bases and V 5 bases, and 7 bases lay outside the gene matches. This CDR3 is CASSPRTSENNEQFF. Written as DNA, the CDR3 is TGTGCCAGCAGCCCCCGGACTAGCGAAAACAATGAGCAGTTCTTC.

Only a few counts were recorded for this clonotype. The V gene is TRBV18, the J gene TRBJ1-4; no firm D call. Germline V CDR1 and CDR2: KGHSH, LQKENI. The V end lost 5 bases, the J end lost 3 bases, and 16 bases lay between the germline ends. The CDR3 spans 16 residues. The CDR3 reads CASSSLSMGANEKLFF. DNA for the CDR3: TGTGCCAGCTCAAGCCTCTCCATGGGAGCTAATGAAAAACTGTTTTTT.

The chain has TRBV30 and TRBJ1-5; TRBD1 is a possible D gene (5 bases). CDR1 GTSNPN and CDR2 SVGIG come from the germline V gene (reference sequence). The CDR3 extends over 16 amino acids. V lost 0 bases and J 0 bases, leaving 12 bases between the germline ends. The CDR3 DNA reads TGTGCCTGGAGTGTGACCGCCGGGACTAGCAATCAGCCCCAGCATTTT. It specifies CAWSVTAGTSNQPQHF.

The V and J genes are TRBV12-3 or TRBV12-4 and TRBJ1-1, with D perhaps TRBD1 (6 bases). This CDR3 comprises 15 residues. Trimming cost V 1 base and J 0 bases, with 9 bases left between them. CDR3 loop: CASSLEGHLNTEAFF. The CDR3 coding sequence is TGTGCCAGCAGTTTAGAGGGACACCTGAACACTGAAGCTTTCTTT.

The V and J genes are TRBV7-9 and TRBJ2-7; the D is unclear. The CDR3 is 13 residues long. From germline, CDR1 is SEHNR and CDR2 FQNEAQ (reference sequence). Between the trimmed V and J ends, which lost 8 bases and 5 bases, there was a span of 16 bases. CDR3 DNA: TGTGCCAGCGGCCCCCACCTCACTGACGAGCAGTACTTC. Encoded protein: CASGPHLTDEQYF.

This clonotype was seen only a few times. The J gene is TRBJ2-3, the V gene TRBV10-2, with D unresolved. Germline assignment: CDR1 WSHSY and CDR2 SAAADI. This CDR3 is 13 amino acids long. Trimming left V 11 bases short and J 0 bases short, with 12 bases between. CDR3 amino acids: CAFADGSTDTQYF. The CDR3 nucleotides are TGCGCCTTCGCGGACGGGAGCACAGATACGCAGTATTTT.

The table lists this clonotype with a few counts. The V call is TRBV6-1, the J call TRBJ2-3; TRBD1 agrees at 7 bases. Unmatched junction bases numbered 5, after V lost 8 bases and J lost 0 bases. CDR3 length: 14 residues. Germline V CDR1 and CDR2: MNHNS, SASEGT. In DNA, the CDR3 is TGTGCCAGCGCTACAGGGGCGAGCACAGATACGCAGTATTTT. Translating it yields CASATGASTDTQYF.

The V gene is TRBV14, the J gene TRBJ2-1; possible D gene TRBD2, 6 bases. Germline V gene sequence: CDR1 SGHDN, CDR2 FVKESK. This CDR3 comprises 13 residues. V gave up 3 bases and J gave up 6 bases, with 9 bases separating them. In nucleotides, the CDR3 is TGTGCCAGCAGCCAGGGACTCTTCAATGAGCAGTTCTTC. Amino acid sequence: CASSQGLFNEQFF. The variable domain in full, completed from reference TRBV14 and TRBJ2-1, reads EAGVTQFPSHSVIEKGQTVTLRCDPISGHDNLYWYRRVMGKEIKFLLHFVKESKQDESGMPNNRFLAERTGGTYSTLKVQPAELEDSGVYFCASSQGLFNEQFFGPGTRLTVL.

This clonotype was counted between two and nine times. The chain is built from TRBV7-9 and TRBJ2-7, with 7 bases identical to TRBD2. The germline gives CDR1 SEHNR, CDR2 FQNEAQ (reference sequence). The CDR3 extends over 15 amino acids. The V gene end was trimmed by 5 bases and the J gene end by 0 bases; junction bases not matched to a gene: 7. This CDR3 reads CASSQRAGLSYEQYF. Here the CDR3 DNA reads TGTGCCAGCAGCCAACGAGCGGGGCTCTCCTACGAGCAGTACTTC.

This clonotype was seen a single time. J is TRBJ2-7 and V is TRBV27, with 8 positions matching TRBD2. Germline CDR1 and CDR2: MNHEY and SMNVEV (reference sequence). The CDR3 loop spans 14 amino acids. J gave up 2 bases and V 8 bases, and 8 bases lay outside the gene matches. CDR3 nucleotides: TGTGCCAGCGGCCGGGAGGGGACACCCTACGAGCAGTACTTC. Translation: CASGREGTPYEQYF.